This T cell receptor beta chain was identified during a study of OX40 agonist ivuxolimab in advanced cancers. Turning to the study itself: Those treated in dose escalation had hepatocellular carcinoma, melanoma, renal cell cancer or head and neck cancer. Prior anti-PD-1, anti-PD-L1 or anti-CTLA-4 therapy was allowed; around 40% had some.

The CDR3 covers 13 residues. CDR1 and CDR2 from the germline V gene are SGHTA and FQGNSA. After removal of 5 bases from V and 11 bases from J, the junction contained 10 bases not matched to a gene. The study, taken as a whole, reports: Both CD4+ and CD8+ T cell populations in blood had undergone clonal expansion by week 6 at 0.1 to 3.0 mg/kg.

In the case of this clone: Antigen specificity is unknown.

Sequencing was performed with immunoSEQ multiplex PCR; in TCRdb, only in-frame clones are kept and a portion is missing. The sample carries tens of thousands of clones, 70% to 90% recorded once. The specimen was CD4+ or CD8+ T cells sorted from blood, collected in a trial of the OX40 agonist ivuxolimab. The sequence was obtained from an adult with an advanced solid tumor such as melanoma, head and neck, liver or kidney cancer. V gene TRBV7-2 combines with J gene TRBJ2-5, with 8 bases fitting TRBD1. CDR3 nucleotide sequence: TGTGCCAGCAGCCCCACGGACAGGGATGAGCAGTACTTC. It yields the protein CASSPTDRDEQYF.